One sample yielded the 15 T cell receptor beta chains listed below, sequenced in a study of molecular identifiers for immune sequencing clone quantification. One entry per CDR3 protein results from TCRdb running MiXCR on the PCR reads. In the table there are about 97,000 distinct CDR3 sequences, more than 20% of which are singletons. Sequencing was done on a sample of naive CD8+ T cells from blood, with Jurkat cell RNA spiked in. Documented subset: FACS-sorted CD8+CD4-CCR7+CD45RA+ naive T cells. These receptor sequences come from a human donor in good health. Some libraries in this study had Jurkat cell RNA spiked in.

In the case of this clonotype: At one of its ends the junction is not consistent with the germline gene, which may arise from a read error. The chain is built from TRBV6-2 or TRBV6-3 and TRBJ1-5; no clear D. Looked up from germline, CDR1 is MNHEY and CDR2 is SVGEGT. CDR3 length equals 13 residues. CDR3 in DNA: TGTGCCAGCAGCGACCTTGGCAGTCGGCCCCTGCATTTT. This codes for CASSDLGSRPLHF.

This clonotype was counted a few times. This sequence joins TRBV10-1 and TRBJ2-1; 10 nucleotides line up with TRBD1. The CDR3 consists of 16 residues. V lost 5 bases, J lost 8 bases, and 12 bases stayed unmatched. Germline CDR1 reads WNHNN; CDR2 reads SYGVQD (reference sequence). In DNA form, the CDR3 reads TGCGCCAGCAGTCTACGACAGGGGGCCCCTACGGATGAGCAGTTCTTC. It encodes CASSLRQGAPTDEQFF.

At least ten counts were recorded for this clonotype. The chain has TRBV27 and TRBJ2-5; 11 positions agree with TRBD2. The germline V gene has CDR1 MNHEY and CDR2 SMNVEV (reference sequence). This CDR3 has 16 amino acids. V shed 5 bases, J shed 2 bases, and the junction held 7 bases outside the gene matches. CDR3 nucleotide sequence: TGTGCCAGCAGTACCGGGACTAGCGGAGCACAAGAGACCCAGTACTTC. As protein: CASSTGTSGAQETQYF.

The chain joins TRBV25-1 to TRBJ2-1; D is unclear. This CDR3 contains 13 residues. The germline CDR1 and CDR2 sequences are MGHDK and SYGVNS. Trimming left V 5 bases short and J 9 bases short, with 14 bases between. CDR3 in DNA: TGTGCCAGCAGTCGGGCCACGGAAAGTGAGCAGTTCTTC. As protein: CASSRATESEQFF.

This clonotype was counted ten times or more. The gene calls are TRBV29-1 and TRBJ2-7, with D possibly TRBD2 on 5 matching bases. The V gene lost 4 bases and the J gene lost 6 bases, with 16 bases spanning the gap. This CDR3 region has 13 residues. The germline gives CDR1 SQVTM, CDR2 ANQGSEA. This CDR3 reads CSVGTGIAAEQYF. DNA of the CDR3: TGCAGCGTTGGGACCGGGATAGCTGCCGAGCAGTACTTC.

This clonotype was picked up a small number of times. This chain links TRBV20-1 with TRBJ2-7; 8 nucleotides align to TRBD1. This CDR3 has 13 amino acids. V gave up 2 bases and J gave up 4 bases; unmatched junction bases: 4. From germline, CDR1 is DFQATT and CDR2 SNEGSKA (reference sequence). CDR3 protein: CSARSGGLYEQYF. The CDR3 DNA follows: TGCAGTGCTAGATCAGGGGGCCTGTACGAGCAGTACTTC.

This clonotype was counted a few times. The V gene is TRBV20-1, the J gene TRBJ2-7; D perhaps matches TRBD1 (6 bases). The germline V gene encodes CDR1 DFQATT and CDR2 SNEGSKA (reference sequence). CDR3 size: 13 residues. Trimming shortened V by 5 bases and J by 3 bases, and 14 bases separated the two germline ends. CDR3 region: CSALDRLLYEQYF. The DNA for the CDR3 is TGCAGTGCTTTAGACAGGCTCCTCTACGAGCAGTACTTC.

This clonotype showed up just a few times. This chain connects TRBV13 to TRBJ2-2, with unresolved D. This CDR3 has 16 amino acids. CDR1 and CDR2 (germline): PRHDT, FYEKMQ (reference sequence). Trimming stripped 1 base from V and 0 bases from J, with 9 bases between. CDR3 DNA: TGTGCCAGCAGCTTAGAGGCAGAAGCGAACACCGGGGAGCTGTTTTTT. It yields the protein CASSLEAEANTGELFF.

The CDR3 protein is CASRNNSPLHF. In DNA form, the CDR3 reads TGTGCCAGCAGAAACAATTCACCCCTCCACTTT. The chain joins TRBV6-2 or TRBV6-3 to TRBJ1-6; no definite D call. The germline V gene encodes CDR1 MNHEY and CDR2 SVGEGT. The length of the CDR3 is 11 residues. Trimming removed 6 bases at V and 7 bases at J, with 4 bases between.

This clonotype was seen a few times. The V call is TRBV27, the J call TRBJ2-7; weak D call: TRBD1 (6 bases). The CDR3 extends over 17 amino acids. Germline CDR1 reads MNHEY; CDR2 reads SMNVEV (reference sequence). V shed 4 bases and J shed 3 bases, with 22 bases lying between them. The CDR3, as DNA: TGTGCCAGCAGTTCTAGGGGGATCGGGGCCCTTTACTACGAGCAGTACTTC. Its protein is CASSSRGIGALYYEQYF.

The V call is TRBV2, the J call TRBJ2-1; D is possibly TRBD2 (6 bases). Per the germline V gene, CDR1 is SNHLY and CDR2 is FYNNEI. The length of the CDR3 is 16 residues. V was trimmed by 2 bases and J by 8 bases, leaving 19 bases between them. The CDR3 DNA is TGTGCCAGCAGTGAAAGGGTTAGCGGAAGCACCGATGAGCAGTTCTTC. The encoded protein is CASSERVSGSTDEQFF.

The sample holds many counts of this clonotype. The chain recombines TRBV7-3 with TRBJ2-1; possible D gene TRBD2, 6 bases. The CDR3 spans 15 residues. Germline V gene sequence: CDR1 SGHTA, CDR2 FQGTGA. V was shortened by 8 bases and J by 0 bases, with 14 bases between the two germline ends. CDR3 residues: CASASGHNSYNEQFF. CDR3 DNA sequence: TGTGCCAGCGCAAGCGGGCACAACTCCTACAATGAGCAGTTCTTC.

The table lists this clonotype with many counts. The gene calls are TRBV9 and TRBJ1-1; D is unresolved. V dropped 3 bases and J dropped 10 bases, with 19 bases sitting between them. The CDR3 has 14 residues. Germline loops: CDR1 SGDLS, CDR2 YYNGEE. The chain's CDR3 is CASSGIGRFAVAFF. CDR3 sequence (DNA): TGTGCCAGCAGCGGGATCGGCAGATTCGCTGTAGCTTTCTTT.

At least ten counts were recorded for this clonotype. V is TRBV7-6 and J is TRBJ1-1; a possible D gene is TRBD1 (6 bases). Trimming cost V 5 bases and J 1 base, with 14 bases left between them. This CDR3 contains 15 residues. CDR1 and CDR2 from the germline V gene are SGHVS and FNYEAQ. In DNA, the CDR3 is TGTGCCAGCAGCCCTCGGACAGTTCAGAACACTGAAGCTTTCTTT. Translation gives CASSPRTVQNTEAFF.

This clonotype has at least ten counts. CDR3 nucleotide sequence: TGTGCCAGCAGCCCCCATCTCGGCCCAGAAGGAAACACTGAAGCTTTCTTT. It codes for CASSPHLGPEGNTEAFF. The rearrangement uses TRBV13 and TRBJ1-1, with D unclear. Germline V gives CDR1 PRHDT, CDR2 FYEKMQ (reference sequence). The CDR3 has 17 residues. Trimming pared 5 bases from V and 2 bases from J, leaving 21 bases between.